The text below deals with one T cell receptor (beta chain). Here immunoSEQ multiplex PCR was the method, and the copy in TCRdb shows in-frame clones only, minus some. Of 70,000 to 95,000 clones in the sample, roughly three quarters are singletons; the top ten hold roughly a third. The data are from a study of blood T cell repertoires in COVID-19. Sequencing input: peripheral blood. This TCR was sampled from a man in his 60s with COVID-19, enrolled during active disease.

The chain's CDR3 is CASSSDTSSGANVLTF. Written as DNA, the CDR3 is TGTGCCAGTAGTTCGGACACCAGCTCTGGGGCCAACGTCCTGACTTTC. The rearrangement joins TRBV19 to TRBJ2-6; TRBD1 might be the D (5 bases). The CDR3 is 16 residues long. Germline loops: CDR1 LNHDA, CDR2 SQIVND (reference sequence). Trimming stripped 5 bases from V and 0 bases from J, with 11 bases between.